Listed below are T cell receptor beta chains from one sample, sequenced in a study of cytomegalovirus exposure and HLA in healthy donors. Measured with immunoSEQ multiplex PCR; TCRdb has only the in-frame clones, and not every one. Of about 180,000 clones listed, over 70% are singletons. Sequences were obtained from PBMCs. The receptors derive from a woman between 50 and 59 years old in good health and CMV-seropositive. The CDR3 runs from the conserved cysteine through the conserved F or W. Fields, in order: D gene, J gene, V gene, clone size, CDR3 DNA, CDR3 protein. A D gene is named only where the DNA matches it firmly. Size is omitted from some rows. Given values are once, few, many or a class for expanded clones.

>TRBD2|TRBJ2-2|TRBV19|NA
TGTGCCAGTAGTAGAAGCGGGGGGGTCGCCGGGGAGCTGTTTTTT
CASSRSGGVAGELFF
>TRBD2|TRBJ2-5|TRBV19|NA
TGTGCCAGTAGTGCACTAGCGGAGCAAGAGACCCAGTACTTC
CASSALAEQETQYF
>TRBD2|TRBJ2-1|TRBV13|once
TGTGCCAGCACGGGGACTAGCGGGAGTTGGAGAAATGAGCAGTTCTTC
CASTGTSGSWRNEQFF
>NA|TRBJ1-6|TRBV5-1|NA
TGCGCCAGCAGCCCCGGACGGGAAAATTCACCCCTCCACTTT
CASSPGRENSPLHF
>NA|TRBJ1-3|TRBV19|once
TGTGCCAGTACCCAGGGCCGCCGCTCTGGAAACACCATATATTTT
CASTQGRRSGNTIYF
>NA|TRBJ1-2|TRBV19|NA
TGTGCCAGTAGTATCAGGGATGGCTACACCTTC
CASSIRDGYTF
>NA|TRBJ1-6|TRBV28|NA
TGTGCCAGCAGTTTAATGGGGGCCTCCTATAATTCACCCCTCCACTTT
CASSLMGASYNSPLHF
>NA|TRBJ2-5|TRBV5-1|NA
TGCGCCAGCAGCTTGGCGGGGAGCCAAGAGACCCAGTACTTC
CASSLAGSQETQYF
>TRBD2|TRBJ2-3|TRBV2|NA
TGTGCCAGCAGTAATAGCGGGGTGGGCGATACGCAGTATTTT
CASSNSGVGDTQYF
>NA|TRBJ1-6|TRBV25-1|NA
TGTGCCAGCACCAGGACAAGCTCCTATAATTCACCCCTCCACTTT
CASTRTSSYNSPLHF
>TRBD1|TRBJ2-7|TRBV6-5|once
TGTGCCAGCAGTGCGTGGGGACAGGGAACCTACGAGCAGTACTTC
CASSAWGQGTYEQYF
>NA|TRBJ2-2|TRBV6-5|NA
TGTGCCAGCAGTTACTCGATGGGAGGGGGGCTGTTTTTT
CASSYSMGGGLFF
>TRBD1|TRBJ1-1|TRBV15|NA
TGTGCCACCAGCGAACAGGGGGCCGACACTGAAGCTTTCTTT
CATSEQGADTEAFF
>NA|TRBJ2-1|TRBV15|NA
TGTGCCACCGGGAAGGGGGACATGATGCCAAATGAGCAGTTCTTC
CATGKGDMMPNEQFF
>NA|TRBJ2-1|TRBV9|NA
TGTGCCAGCAGCGTAGGGACAAATGAGCAGTTCTTC
CASSVGTNEQFF
>NA|TRBJ2-7|TRBV11-3|NA
TGTGCCAGCAGCTTAGGGCGGGGGCGCGAGGGCTACGAGCAGTACTTC
CASSLGRGREGYEQYF
>NA|TRBJ1-1|TRBV5-6|NA
TGTGCCAGCAGCTTGGATCGGGGTATAGGAGAGACTGAAGCTTTCTTT
CASSLDRGIGETEAFF
>TRBD1|TRBJ2-2|TRBV29-1|once
TGCAGCGTTCCCGGACAGGCGAACACCGGGGAGCTGTTTTTT
CSVPGQANTGELFF
>NA|TRBJ2-3|TRBV7-2|NA
TGTGCCAGCAGCCCTACCTGGTTCACAGATACGCAGTATTTT
CASSPTWFTDTQYF
>NA|TRBJ2-2|TRBV6-1|NA
TGTGCCAGCGGAAGGGACACCAACACCGGGGAGCTGTTTTTT
CASGRDTNTGELFF
>NA|TRBJ1-1|TRBV5-4|NA
TGTGCCAGCAGCTTGGCTGGGGCCACTGAAGCTTTCTTT
CASSLAGATEAFF
>NA|TRBJ2-7|TRBV27|NA
TGTGCCAGCAGTGCACGGACAGACTACGAGCAGTACTTC
CASSARTDYEQYF
>TRBD1|TRBJ1-6|TRBV19|NA
TGTGCCAGTAACGTCGCGACAGGGGGCCGGGATTCACCCCTCCACTTT
CASNVATGGRDSPLHF
>TRBD1|TRBJ2-7|TRBV29-1|NA
TGCAGCGTCGTCGGGACAGGGTATGGTTACGAGCAGTACTTC
CSVVGTGYGYEQYF
>NA|TRBJ1-1|TRBV5-4|NA
TGTGCCAGCAGCTTGACGGGTGGTGTTGAAGCTTTCTTT
CASSLTGGVEAFF
>NA|TRBJ2-2|TRBV7-2|NA
TGTGCCAGCAGCCAACGGGACATAGACACCGGGGAGCTGTTTTTT
CASSQRDIDTGELFF
>NA|TRBJ2-3|TRBV7-2|NA
TGTGCCAGCAGCTTAGGACAGCGCACAGATACGCAGTATTTT
CASSLGQRTDTQYF
>NA|TRBJ2-3|TRBV15|NA
TGTGCCACCAGCACCCCCCGGGAAGGCCGGCCAGATACGCAGTATTTT
CATSTPREGRPDTQYF
>TRBD1|TRBJ2-3|TRBV29-1|NA
TGCAGCGTTGATGGCCCTGGACAGGGTAGCACAGATACGCAGTATTTT
CSVDGPGQGSTDTQYF
>NA|TRBJ2-1|TRBV7-6|NA
TGTGCCAGCAGCTTAGAGGAGCCCATGCACAATGAGCAGTTCTTC
CASSLEEPMHNEQFF
>TRBD1|TRBJ2-1|TRBV15|few
TGTGCCACCAGCGGGACAGGACCCTACAATGAGCAGTTCTTC
CATSGTGPYNEQFF
>NA|TRBJ2-5|TRBV10-2|NA
TGCGCCAGCAGTGAGTTAGCCCCGGGGGGCGCGTTCCCCCGTCAAGAGACCCAGTACTTC
CASSELAPGGAFPRQETQYF
>NA|TRBJ1-4|TRBV11-3|NA
TGTGCCAGCAGCTTAGGGACTTCAACTAATGAAAAACTGTTTTTT
CASSLGTSTNEKLFF
>TRBD2|TRBJ2-7|TRBV28|NA
TGTGCCAGCAGTTCACCTACCCGGCTAGCGGGATCCTACGAGCAGTACTTC
CASSSPTRLAGSYEQYF
>NA|TRBJ1-5|TRBV6-1|NA
TGTGCCAGCAGTGATAGAGACAATCAGCCCCAGCATTTT
CASSDRDNQPQHF
>TRBD1|TRBJ1-1|TRBV28|NA
TGTGCCAGCAGACTACCAGGGGGCGCGGGCACTGAAGCTTTCTTT
CASRLPGGAGTEAFF
>NA|TRBJ2-1|TRBV10-3|NA
TGTGCCATCAGCTCCGGGACAGAGCAGTTCTTC
CAISSGTEQFF
>NA|TRBJ1-6|TRBV9|NA
TGTGCCAGCAGCGTAGCTTCTGATTCACCCCTCCACTTT
CASSVASDSPLHF
>NA|TRBJ1-5|TRBV29-1|NA
TGCAGCGCAGGGGACCATGGTAGCAATCAGCCCCAGCATTTT
CSAGDHGSNQPQHF
>NA|TRBJ2-3|TRBV2|NA
TGTGCCAGCAGTCTTACCGAGACAGGATCCCATACGCAGTATTTT
CASSLTETGSHTQYF
>TRBD1|TRBJ2-7|TRBV28|once
TGTGCCAGCAGGACCCGGGACAGACTCTCCTACGAGCAGTACTTC
CASRTRDRLSYEQYF
>TRBD1|TRBJ2-3|TRBV18|NA
TGTGCCAGCTCACGTTTAGAACCGGGACAGATAGCTACAGATACGCAGTATTTT
CASSRLEPGQIATDTQYF
>TRBD2|TRBJ2-3|TRBV7-6|NA
TGTGCCAGCAGCTTAGCGGGGGTACCTAGCGGACATAGCACAGATACGCAGTATTTT
CASSLAGVPSGHSTDTQYF
>NA|TRBJ2-6|TRBV6-6|NA
TGTGCTGGAGCTGGGGCCAACGTCCTGACTTTC
CAGAGANVLTF
>TRBD2|TRBJ2-6|TRBV11-1|few
TGTGCCAGCAGCCATGGGACTACCGTCTCTGGGGCCAACGTCCTGACTTTC
CASSHGTTVSGANVLTF